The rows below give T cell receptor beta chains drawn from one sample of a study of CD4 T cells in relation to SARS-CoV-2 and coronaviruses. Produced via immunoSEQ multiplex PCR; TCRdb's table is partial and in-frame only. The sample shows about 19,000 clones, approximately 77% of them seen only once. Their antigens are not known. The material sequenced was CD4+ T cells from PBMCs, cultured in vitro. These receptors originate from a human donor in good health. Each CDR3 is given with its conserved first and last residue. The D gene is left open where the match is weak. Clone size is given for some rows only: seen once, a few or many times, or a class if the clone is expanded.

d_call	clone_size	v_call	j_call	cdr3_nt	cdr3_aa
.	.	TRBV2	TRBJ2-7	TGTGCCAGCAGGCGCATCTACGAGCAGTACTTC	CASRRIYEQYF
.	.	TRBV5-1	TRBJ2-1	TGCGCCAGCAGCTTGGGGGGAAATGAGCAGTTCTTC	CASSLGGNEQFF
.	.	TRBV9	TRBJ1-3	TGTGCCAGCAGCTCGTCCTGGCTGTCTGGAAACACCATATATTTT	CASSSSWLSGNTIYF
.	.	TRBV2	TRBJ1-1	TGTGCCAGCAGTGAAACGCAGGGGTGGACTGAAGCTTTCTTT	CASSETQGWTEAFF
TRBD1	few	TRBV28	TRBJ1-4	TGTGCCAGCGGGAGGACAGGGCCTGATGAAAAACTGTTTTTT	CASGRTGPDEKLFF
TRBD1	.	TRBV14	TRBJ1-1	TGTGCCAGCAAGAGGACAGGGTTAACTGAAGCTTTCTTT	CASKRTGLTEAFF
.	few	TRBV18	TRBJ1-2	TGTGCCAGCTCGCTAGGCAGGGATGGCTACACCTTC	CASSLGRDGYTF
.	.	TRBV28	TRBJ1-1	TGTGCCAGTGGCCGGGGGGCGCCCAGCACTGAAGCTTTCTTT	CASGRGAPSTEAFF
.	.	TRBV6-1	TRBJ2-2	TGTGCCAGCAGTGATTCGGGAGCACCCGGGGGCGGGGAGCTGTTTTTT	CASSDSGAPGGGELFF
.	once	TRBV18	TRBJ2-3	TGTGCCAGCTCACGCACTTCCGACTCTTTCACAGATACGCAGTATTTT	CASSRTSDSFTDTQYF
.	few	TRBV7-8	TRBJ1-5	TGTGCCAGCAGCTTAGTAGCGGGGGGCCGTCAGCCCCAGCATTTT	CASSLVAGGRQPQHF
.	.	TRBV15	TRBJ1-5	TGTGCCACCAGCAGAGATAACCAGCCCCAGCATTTT	CATSRDNQPQHF
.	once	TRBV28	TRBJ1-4	TGTGCCAGCACCCCCTCGTTGGGGGTTTCCCGCGAAAAACTGTTTTTT	CASTPSLGVSREKLFF
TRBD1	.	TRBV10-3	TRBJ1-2	TGTGCCATCAGTCGGACAGGGGAGGACTATGGCTACACCTTC	CAISRTGEDYGYTF
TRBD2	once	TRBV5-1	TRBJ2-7	TGCGCCAGCAGCCCGGGACTAGCGGGGGGCCCCGAGCAGTACTTC	CASSPGLAGGPEQYF
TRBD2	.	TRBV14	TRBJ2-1	TGTGCCAGCAGTCAAGCCATAGCGGGAGGGCCATACAATGAGCAGTTCTTC	CASSQAIAGGPYNEQFF
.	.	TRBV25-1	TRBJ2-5	TGTGCCAGCAGTGAATTCGGCAGACAAGAGACCCAGTACTTC	CASSEFGRQETQYF
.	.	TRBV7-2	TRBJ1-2	TGTGCCAGCAGTCGTGGGGGTGATGGCTACACCTTC	CASSRGGDGYTF
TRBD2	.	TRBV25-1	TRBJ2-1	TGTGCCAGCAGTGATATAGGACTAGCGGGAGTAAATTACAATGAGCAGTTCTTC	CASSDIGLAGVNYNEQFF
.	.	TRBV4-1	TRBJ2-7	TGCGCCAGCAGCCTCGAGTTCTACTTAACCTACGAGCAGTACTTC	CASSLEFYLTYEQYF
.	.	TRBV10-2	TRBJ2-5	TGCGCCAGCAGTGAGTCAAGGGGGAAGACCCAGTACTTC	CASSESRGKTQYF
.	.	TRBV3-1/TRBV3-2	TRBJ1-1	TGTGCCAGCAGCCAGGTGGGGGCGAACACTGAAGCTTTCTTT	CASSQVGANTEAFF
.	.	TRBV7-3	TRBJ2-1	TGTGCCAGCAGCCTGGGAGTCTTACCCAATGAGCAGTTCTTC	CASSLGVLPNEQFF
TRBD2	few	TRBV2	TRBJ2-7	TGTGCCACTAAAGCGGGAGCCTACGAGCAGTACTTC	CATKAGAYEQYF
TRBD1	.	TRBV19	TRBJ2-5	TGTGCCAGCGGGACAGCCCAAGAGACCCAGTACTTC	CASGTAQETQYF
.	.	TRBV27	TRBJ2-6	TGTGCCAGCAGTCCCTTCTCCGTGGGGGCCAACGTCCTGACTTTC	CASSPFSVGANVLTF
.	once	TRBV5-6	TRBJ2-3	TGTGCCAGCAGCTTTGACGGGACTACGCAGTATTTT	CASSFDGTTQYF
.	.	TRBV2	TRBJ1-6	TGTGCCAGCACCGGACTGCCTAATTCACCCCTCCACTTT	CASTGLPNSPLHF
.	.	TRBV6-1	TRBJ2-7	TGTGCCAGCAGTGAAATAGGACTGACCTACGAGCAGTACTTC	CASSEIGLTYEQYF
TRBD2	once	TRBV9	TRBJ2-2	TGTGCCAGCAGCCCCCGGACTAGCGGGAGGAACGGGGAGCTGTTTTTT	CASSPRTSGRNGELFF
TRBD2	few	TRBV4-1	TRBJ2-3	TGCGCCAGCAGCCGCGGGGGAAGCACAGATACGCAGTATTTT	CASSRGGSTDTQYF
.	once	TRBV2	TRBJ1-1	TGTGCCAGCAGGCCAGAGAAAAAAGCTTTCTTT	CASRPEKKAFF
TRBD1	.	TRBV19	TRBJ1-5	TGTGCCAGTAGGACAGGGTTTCGGGATCAGCCCCAGCATTTT	CASRTGFRDQPQHF
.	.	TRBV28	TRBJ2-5	TGTGCCAGCAGTTCGGCAGGGGCGGGGGAGACCCAGTACTTC	CASSSAGAGETQYF
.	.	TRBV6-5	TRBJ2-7	TGTGCCAGCAGCCTACCCGGGGGCTCTGAGCAGTACTTC	CASSLPGGSEQYF
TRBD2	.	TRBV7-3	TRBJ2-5	TGTGCCAGCAGCTTAATGCCGGCTAGCGGATTAGAGACCCAGTACTTC	CASSLMPASGLETQYF
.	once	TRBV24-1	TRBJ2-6	TGTGCCACCAGTGATTCCTGGGGGTTAGGAGGGGCCAACGTCCTGACTTTC	CATSDSWGLGGANVLTF
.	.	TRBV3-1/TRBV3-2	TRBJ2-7	TGTGCCAGCAGCCAAGGGACTTACGAGCAGTACTTC	CASSQGTYEQYF
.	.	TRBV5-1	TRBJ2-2	TGCGCCAGCAGCTTTCCCAACACCGGGGAGCTGTTTTTT	CASSFPNTGELFF
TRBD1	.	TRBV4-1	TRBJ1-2	TGCGCCAGCAGCCAAGAAACACAGGGGCCGAGGGGCTATGGCTACACCTTC	CASSQETQGPRGYGYTF
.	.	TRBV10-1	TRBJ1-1	TGCGCCAGCAGTGAGGTACTTTCAAGAGCTTTCTTT	CASSEVLSRAFF
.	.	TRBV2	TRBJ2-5	TGTGCCAGCAGTGGGAAGCGAGGTCTCCAAGAGACCCAGTACTTC	CASSGKRGLQETQYF
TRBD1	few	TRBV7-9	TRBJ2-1	TGTGCCAGCAGCTTACCCGGGACAGATGAGCAGTTCTTC	CASSLPGTDEQFF
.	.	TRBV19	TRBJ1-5	TGTGCCAGTAGTGGCGTACAAGTGCTCACCCGTAGCAATCAGCCCCAGCATTTT	CASSGVQVLTRSNQPQHF
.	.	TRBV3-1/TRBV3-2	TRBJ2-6	TGTGCCAGCGGCCAGGAGCTCTCTGGGGCCAACGTCCTGACTTTC	CASGQELSGANVLTF
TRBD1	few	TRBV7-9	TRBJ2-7	TGTGCCAGCAGCTTAGACGGGACAGCCTCCTACGAGCAGTACTTC	CASSLDGTASYEQYF
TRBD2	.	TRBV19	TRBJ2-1	TGTGCCAGTAGCGCGCCGGGACTAACCCGCAATGAGCAGTTCTTC	CASSAPGLTRNEQFF
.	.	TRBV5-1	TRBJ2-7	TGCGCCAGCAGCTTAATCGGGAGCTACGAGCAGTACTTC	CASSLIGSYEQYF
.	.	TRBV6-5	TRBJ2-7	TGTGCCAGCAGTTACGGGTCAGGGGAATCCTACGAGCAGTACTTC	CASSYGSGESYEQYF
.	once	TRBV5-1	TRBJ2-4	TGCGCCAGCAGCTTGGAAGGCAGGGAGGGGGACATTCAGTACTTC	CASSLEGREGDIQYF
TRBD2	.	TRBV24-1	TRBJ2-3	TGTGCCACCAGTGGTCTAGCGGGAGATACGCAGTATTTT	CATSGLAGDTQYF